This record covers a single T cell receptor beta chain. Antigen unknown. These data belong to a study of cytomegalovirus exposure and HLA in healthy donors. Study context: Around 180 million T cells yielded 100 million or so unique TCR beta sequences in earlier analysis. Genotyping of about 400 donors showed that 80% to 85% belonged to the Caucasian-associated ancestry cluster. Study findings and constraints: The productive fraction for most TCR beta V segments was about 90% or about 30% in an earlier analysis.

This PCR relied on a set of 60 Vbeta primers and 13 Jbeta primers. Only in-frame clones appear in the TCRdb table, and some are missing; sequencing was by immunoSEQ multiplex PCR. The sample holds about 110,000 clones, about 80% seen once. Trimming shortened V by 1 base and J by 4 bases, and 13 bases separated the two germline ends. Germline CDR1 is LGHNA and CDR2 is YSLEER. This CDR3 contains 15 residues. The specimen sequenced was PBMCs. The chain combines TRBV4-3 with TRBJ2-5; maybe TRBD2 (5 bases). The TCR was taken from a man under 40 in good health and CMV-seropositive. DNA of the CDR3: TGCGCCAGCAGCCAAGGGGTGGGAGTGGGAGAGACCCAGTACTTC. Translated, it gives CASSQGVGVGETQYF.